This TCR beta chain was documented in a study of blood T cell repertoires in COVID-19. Study context: COVID-19 samples collected from the United States, Italy and Spain covered acute and convalescent phases. In each case, the material was cDNA or gDNA derived from T cells, B-cell-depleted T cells, or PBMCs.

The germline V gene has CDR1 SGHTA and CDR2 FQGTGA. The CDR3 consists of 15 residues. The trim removed 3 bases at V and 6 bases at J, leaving 4 bases unmatched. Repertoires were generated with immunoSEQ multiplex PCR, while TCRdb's copy carries only in-frame clones and drops some. The repertoire holds about 48,000 clones, with roughly nine tenths as singletons. The gene calls are TRBV7-3 and TRBJ2-1, with 11 bases aligning to TRBD2. This clonotype originated in a man between 65 and 79 years old with acute or convalescent COVID-19. Sequencing used peripheral blood. CDR3 region: CASSFGTSGLNEQFF. DNA of the CDR3: TGTGCCAGCAGCTTCGGGACTAGCGGACTCAATGAGCAGTTCTTC.